The present entry profiles one T cell receptor (beta chain) with its context. Its antigen remains unidentified. All donors participated as healthy donors of bone marrow. 13 Jbeta primers and 60 Vbeta primers were used for the PCR. Using immunoSEQ multiplex PCR, the repertoire was profiled, and TCRdb retains in-frame clones only, with some absent. The sample has 35,000 to 50,000 clones. This specimen belongs to a study of cytomegalovirus exposure and HLA in healthy donors. Study results and limitations: The study designated fewer than 200 TCR beta chains cytomegalovirus-associated.

J gave up 2 bases and V 4 bases, and 5 bases lay outside the gene matches. CDR3 length: 14 amino acids. Germline-derived CDR1 and CDR2 are SGHRS and YFSETQ. J is TRBJ2-5 and V is TRBV5-1; 7 nucleotides agree with TRBD1. The receptor's source is a woman aged 30 to 39 in good health and CMV-seropositive. The sample comprised PBMCs. CDR3 DNA sequence: TGCGCCAGCAGCCCTGGGACAGAACAAGAGACCCAGTACTTC. Amino acid sequence: CASSPGTEQETQYF. The full variable domain, its missing parts supplied by reference TRBV5-1 and TRBJ2-5, is KAGVTQTPRYLIKTRGQQVTLSCSPISGHRSVSWYQQTPGQGLQFLFEYFSETQRNKGNFPGRFSGRQFSNSRSEMNVSTLELGDSALYLCASSPGTEQETQYFGPGTRLLVL.